This T cell receptor (beta chain) was documented in a study of blood T cell repertoires in COVID-19. Assay: immunoSEQ multiplex PCR; the TCRdb copy retains only in-frame clones and omits some. The sample contains roughly 230,000 clones, 65% to 90% of which appear only once. Germline CDR1 reads MGHRA; CDR2 reads YSYEKL. Germline trimming cut 3 bases from V and 5 bases from J; bases unmatched to any gene: 5. The CDR3 has 14 amino acids. The receptor's source is a woman aged 50 to 60 with acute or convalescent COVID-19. The chain uses TRBV4-1 and TRBJ1-1; TRBD1 agrees at 8 bases. The sample comprised peripheral blood. The CDR3 loop reads CASSHPQGATEAFF. The CDR3 coding sequence is TGCGCCAGCAGCCATCCTCAGGGGGCTACTGAAGCTTTCTTT.